The 8 T cell receptor beta chains below come from one sample, sequenced in a study of blood T cells in healthy people across ages. Sample-barcoded 5' priming and a J-beta primer mix drove a second PCR of roughly 7 to 11 cycles. A single record per CDR3 protein comes from TCRdb applying MiXCR to the 5' RACE reads. Here the sample spans 1.5 million to 2 million distinct CDR3 sequences, roughly 50% being singletons. The sequencing input was blood. These receptors were obtained from a woman aged 40 to 50 in good health.

The chain has TRBV29-1 and TRBJ1-2; no clear D. CDR1 is SQVTM and CDR2 is ANQGSEA in the germline V gene. This CDR3 comprises 9 residues. Trimming cost V 6 bases and J 5 bases, with 4 bases left between them. The CDR3 nucleotides read TGCAGCGTCGGGTATGGCTACACCTTC. This codes for CSVGYGYTF.

This clonotype was found once. The chain joins TRBV7-6 to TRBJ1-4; 9 nucleotides match TRBD1. This CDR3 region has 15 residues. The germline CDR1 and CDR2 sequences are SGHVS and FNYEAQ. Losses at the gene ends were 1 base for V and 4 bases for J; bases not matched to a gene: 1. The CDR3 coding sequence is TGTGCCAGCAGCTTAGGGACAGGGGTTAATGAAAAACTGTTTTTT. Amino acid sequence: CASSLGTGVNEKLFF.

The rearrangement joins TRBV20-1 to TRBJ2-5; possibly TRBD2 for D (6 bases). CDR3 length equals 12 residues. Germline V gene lookup returns CDR1 DFQATT and CDR2 SNEGSKA (reference sequence). V was shortened by 3 bases and J by 5 bases, with 10 bases between the two germline ends. This CDR3 reads CSASAGRETQYF. Here the CDR3 DNA reads TGCAGTGCTAGCGCGGGGAGGGAGACCCAGTACTTC.

This chain joins TRBV25-1 and TRBJ2-1; TRBD2 is a possible D gene (5 bases). Germline V gives CDR1 MGHDK, CDR2 SYGVNS. The CDR3 totals 17 residues. The V and J ends lost 3 bases and 1 base respectively, with 16 bases between them. As DNA, the CDR3 is TGTGCCAGCAGTGAGAGCAGAGGGAGAGGGTCCTACAATGAGCAGTTCTTC. This translates into CASSESRGRGSYNEQFF.

The V call is TRBV2, the J call TRBJ2-7; 11 nucleotides match TRBD1. The germline V gene has CDR1 SNHLY and CDR2 FYNNEI. V was pared by 5 bases and J by 2 bases, with 8 bases of the junction left unmatched. CDR3 size: 16 residues. The CDR3 nucleotides read TGTGCCAGCAGTTTTCGAGGACAGGGGGCAACCTACGAGCAGTACTTC. It yields the protein CASSFRGQGATYEQYF.

The rearrangement links TRBV25-1 to TRBJ1-2; tentatively, D is TRBD1 (5 bases). Trimming pared 6 bases from V and 4 bases from J, leaving 15 bases between. Per the germline V gene, CDR1 is MGHDK and CDR2 is SYGVNS. CDR3 length equals 14 residues. The CDR3 region has the DNA TGTGCCAGCAGCGTGACGGGGGTTACCTATGGCTACACCTTC. Its translation is CASSVTGVTYGYTF.

The sample holds a few counts of this clonotype. Sequence at one end of the junction differs from germline and may be a read error. The CDR3 protein is CASSSGLAGAATQYF. CDR3 bases: TGTGCTAGCAGCTCCGGACTAGCGGGGGCCGCTACGCAGTATTTT. This sequence joins TRBV7-7 and TRBJ2-3; 13 nucleotides agree with TRBD2. CDR3 size: 15 residues. Germline lookup yields CDR1 SSHAT and CDR2 FNYEAQ (reference sequence).

This chain uses TRBV27 with TRBJ1-1; TRBD1 agrees at 9 bases. Germline CDR1 reads MNHEY; CDR2 reads SMNVEV (reference sequence). CDR3 length: 13 amino acids. The CDR3 region has the DNA TGTGCGCTCCTGGGACAGGGTTTCCCTGAAGCTTTCTTT. This translates into CALLGQGFPEAFF.